This TCR beta chain was identified during a study of T-cell memory formation after mild COVID-19 (dated by TCRdb to the early 2020s). For the wider study: TCR sequence clusters from the two donors were found to be largely donor specific. Two young, previously healthy adult volunteers made up the cohort, one male and one female. T-cell clones expanding and contracting after mild COVID-19 in two donors were tracked by longitudinal TCRalpha and TCRbeta repertoire sequencing. What the work shows at the level of the full study, not this receptor alone: SARS-CoV-2 specificity of the second-wave clones peaking on day 37 was not confirmed. Some responding clones were found in pre-infection memory, which suggests that pre-existing cross-reactive memory T cells took part in the SARS-CoV-2 response. Contracting CD4+ clones were located mainly in the CM and EM memory subsets, whereas CD8+ clones were found to be enriched in EMRA. Clones contracting from day 15 to 85 had balanced CD4/CD8 phenotypes, while a second wave expanding from day 15 to 37 was biased towards CD4+. The study included only a couple of mild cases, and larger cohorts that include severe cases with pre-infection samples were judged to be necessary.

The reads were generated on an Illumina NovaSeq 6000. cDNA libraries for TCRalpha and TCRbeta were prepared by 5'RACE using constant-segment primers, with sample barcodes and unique molecular identifiers added. RNA was extracted from every sample with Trizol reagent. The libraries were amplified in two PCR steps, and the second step added a second sample barcode and Illumina TruSeq adapters. Sequencing of libraries was performed on an Illumina NovaSeq with 2 x 150 bp paired-end reads. As for the authors' bioinformatics: With migec v1.2.7, reads were demultiplexed and then collapsed into UMI-guided consensus sequences. Using mixcr v2.1.11, UMI consensuses were aligned to TRA and TRB V and J templates and then assembled into clonotypes. Expanded or contracted clonotypes were those called significant by both edgeR and NoisET, with noise models trained on biological replicates. For edgeR calls, the thresholds were a false discovery rate-adjusted p below 0.01 and a log2 fold-change of 1. As an exploratory analysis of dynamics, max-normalized trajectories of the 1000 most abundant clonotypes were examined with PCA combined with hierarchical clustering. Each responding clone was given a CD4 or CD8 phenotype based on the CD4+ and CD8+ repertoires, which had been sequenced separately. In TCRdb, the public reads were trimmed at Q25 with fastp and aligned with MiXCR, with productive beta chains retained. All rows with the same CDR3 protein become a single entry with the most common DNA and genes. TCRdb's processing, not the study's, gives the V and J calls here. Recorded for this sample are 300,000 to 350,000 distinct CDR3 sequences; roughly 19% of them occurred a single time. The top ten hold roughly 21% of the sample.

On this clonotype: Its antigen remains undetermined. One base away there is no much larger clone; base qualities are not given.

CDR1 and CDR2 (SGHVS, FNYEAQ) derive from the germline V gene. The CDR3 has 14 amino acids, counting the end cysteine and phenylalanine. The entry retains the CDR3 DNA only, 42 bases that are in frame from base 1. V lost 4 bases and J lost 0 bases; the stretch between them is 9 bases long. Ficoll-Paque density gradient centrifugation was the method used to isolate PBMCs. The chain joins TRBV7-6 to TRBJ1-1; no confident D gene assignment can be made. The TCR sequence derives from a man aged 18 to 30 who had mild COVID-19 (a few samples of this study predate the infection). The sample titles of this study are shuffled in the database, so cell type and time point are left out; the donor was told from shared clones. Material: PBMCs or a T cell subset sorted from them (not recorded which). The nucleotides are TGTGCCAGCAGCTCGGCGGGTTTGAACACTGAAGCTTTCTTT. This gives the protein CASSSAGLNTEAFF.